Listed below are T cell receptor beta chains from one sample, sequenced in a study of T cells in Graves' hyperthyroidism and ophthalmopathy. TCRdb reprocessed the multiplex PCR reads with MiXCR, giving one entry per CDR3 protein. This sample has over 400,000 distinct CDR3 sequences; approximately 14% occur once, and the top ten carry about 12%. Input material: blood. The origin of the receptors is a man younger than 30 with Graves' ophthalmopathy. Each CDR3 is given with its conserved first and last residue. Fields, in order: clone size, J gene, D gene, V gene, CDR3 DNA, CDR3 protein. The D gene is left open where the match is weak. Rows give clone size only sometimes, using once, few, many, or a class for an expanded clone.

many TRBJ2-5 TRBD2 TRBV5-1 TGCGCCAGCAGAAGGCCCACTAGCGGGAGTGAGGTCCAAGAGACCCAGTACTTC CASRRPTSGSEVQETQYF
NA TRBJ2-5 NA TRBV19 TGTGCCAGTAGCAACGGACGAGAGGAGACCCACTACTTC CASSNGREETHYF
many TRBJ2-1 TRBD2 TRBV6-1 TGTGCCAGCAGTGCCCGACTAGCGGGAGCCTACAATGAGCAGTTCTTC CASSARLAGAYNEQFF
many TRBJ2-1 NA TRBV27 TGTGCCAGCAGTTCCCGGGACGGCTCCTACAATGAGCAGTTCTTC CASSSRDGSYNEQFF
many TRBJ2-5 NA TRBV5-1 TGCGCCAGCAGCTTGGCCGGACACACTCAAGAGACCCAGTACTTC CASSLAGHTQETQYF
many TRBJ2-2 TRBD2 TRBV2 TGTGCCAGCAGTACGCTAGCGGACACCGGGGAGCTGTTTTTT CASSTLADTGELFF
many TRBJ1-1 TRBD1 TRBV28 TGTGCCAGCAGCAACCCGGGACAGTTGAACACTGAAGCTTTCTTT CASSNPGQLNTEAFF
many TRBJ1-5 NA TRBV12-3/TRBV12-4 TGTGCCAGCAGTTTAGCCAGGAATCAGCCCCAGCATTTT CASSLARNQPQHF
many TRBJ2-3 NA TRBV5-1 TGCGCCAGCAGCTTGGGCCAGGGAATCACAGATACGCAGTATTTT CASSLGQGITDTQYF
many TRBJ2-5 TRBD2 TRBV27 TGTGCCAGCAGTTCCCGGGGCAGCGGGGGCTTTTTGTACTTC CASSSRGSGGFLYF
many TRBJ1-1 NA TRBV4-2 TGTGCCAGCAGCCAAGTCCCGTTGACTGAAGCTTTCTTT CASSQVPLTEAFF
few TRBJ2-7 TRBD2 TRBV20-1 TGCAGTGCTAGCCCCAGTAGCCTAGCGGGGAGCCCTTACGAGCAGTACTTC CSASPSSLAGSPYEQYF
many TRBJ2-7 NA TRBV7-2 TGTGCCAGCAGCTTAGCGGGGGGGCCCTCCTTCGACAACGAGCAGTACTTC CASSLAGGPSFDNEQYF
NA TRBJ2-7 TRBD2 TRBV28 TGTGCCAGCAGTTCAAGCGGGGTTACCTACGAGCAGTACTTC CASSSSGVTYEQYF
NA TRBJ1-2 NA TRBV29-1 TGCAGTGCTCTTCGGGGGAGTAATAACTATGGCTACACCTTC CSALRGSNNYGYTF
many TRBJ2-7 NA TRBV20-1 TGCAGTGCTAGAGCTGGCACCTACGAGCAGTACTTC CSARAGTYEQYF
many TRBJ2-1 TRBD2 TRBV10-3 TGTGCCATCAGTTCAATTGTGACTAGCGGGTACAATGAGCAGTTCTTC CAISSIVTSGYNEQFF